This T cell receptor beta chain was sequenced in a study of T cells in tuberculosis. Whole-study context: This South African cohort compared adolescents with or without latent tuberculosis against adults with active tuberculosis. Blood was taken before or within 7 days of anti-tuberculosis therapy. General observations from the study: The TCR-beta difference was not significant; alpha differences partly reflected length. Smaller distances to GMM-specific TCRs suggested their expansion in active tuberculosis.

A note on this clone: What it binds is unknown.

This CDR3 has 16 residues. CDR1 and CDR2 from the germline V gene are MNHEY and SVGAGI. Unmatched junction bases numbered 6, after V lost 0 bases and J lost 5 bases. TCRdb's table, derived via immunoSEQ multiplex PCR, lists solely in-frame clones and lacks some. This table has some 30,000 clones, 92% appearing once. Time point in this sample: new active TB diagnosis, blood taken before or within 7 days of starting treatment. The chain recombines TRBV6-5 with TRBJ2-1, with TRBD1 matching 8 bases. The specimen comprised PBMCs, sampled at tuberculosis diagnosis. This clonotype originated in an adult with tuberculosis. The CDR3 DNA sequence: TGTGCCAGCAGTTACTCGCGGACAGGGAGACACAATGAGCAGTTCTTC. Its protein product is CASSYSRTGRHNEQFF.